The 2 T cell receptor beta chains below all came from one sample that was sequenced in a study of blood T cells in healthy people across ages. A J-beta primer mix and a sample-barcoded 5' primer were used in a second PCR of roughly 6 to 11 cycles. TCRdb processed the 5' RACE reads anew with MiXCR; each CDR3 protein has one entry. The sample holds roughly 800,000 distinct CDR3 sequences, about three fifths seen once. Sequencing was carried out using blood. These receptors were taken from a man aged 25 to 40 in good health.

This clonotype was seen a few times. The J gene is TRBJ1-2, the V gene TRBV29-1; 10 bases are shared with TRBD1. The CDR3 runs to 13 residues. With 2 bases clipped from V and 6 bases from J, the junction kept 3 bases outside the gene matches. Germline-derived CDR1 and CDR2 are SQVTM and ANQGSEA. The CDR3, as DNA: TGCAGCGTTGAAAGGGACAGGGGAAATGGCTACACCTTC. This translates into CSVERDRGNGYTF.

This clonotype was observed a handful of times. The CDR3 nucleotides are TGCAGCGTTGAATATGATACAAATACGCAGTATTTT. It codes for CSVEYDTNTQYF. The chain is built from TRBV29-1 and TRBJ2-3; D is ambiguous. Trimming cost V 2 bases and J 7 bases, with 10 bases left between them. Germline CDR1 reads SQVTM; CDR2 reads ANQGSEA. There are 12 residues in the CDR3.